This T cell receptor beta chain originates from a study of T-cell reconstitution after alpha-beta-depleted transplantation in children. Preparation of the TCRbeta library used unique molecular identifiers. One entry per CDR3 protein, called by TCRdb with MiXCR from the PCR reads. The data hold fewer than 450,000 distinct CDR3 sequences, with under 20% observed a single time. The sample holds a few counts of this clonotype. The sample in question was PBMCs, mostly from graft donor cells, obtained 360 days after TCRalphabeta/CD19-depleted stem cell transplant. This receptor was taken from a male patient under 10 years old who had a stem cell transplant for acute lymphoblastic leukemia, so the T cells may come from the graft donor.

In DNA form, the CDR3 reads TGCAGTGCTAGTGAGTTGGGGGACAGGGAAGACTACGAGCAGTACTTC. Translating it yields CSASELGDREDYEQYF. The genes are TRBV20-1 and TRBJ2-7; 9 bases are shared with TRBD1. Germline CDR1 is DFQATT and CDR2 is SNEGSKA (reference sequence). The length of the CDR3 is 16 residues. V was pared by 3 bases and J by 3 bases, with 12 bases of the junction left unmatched.